The rows below give T cell receptor beta chains drawn from one sample of a study of regulatory T cells in long-lasting Graves disease. TCRdb passed the multiplex PCR reads through MiXCR, listing each CDR3 protein once. The repertoire holds 680,000 or so distinct CDR3 sequences, with roughly 15% as singletons. Another study also made use of these data, one on T cells in Graves' hyperthyroidism and ophthalmopathy.

The sample here was peripheral blood mononuclear cells (PBMCs), taken at new diagnosis, from a patient treated with antithyroid drugs. The receptor set was obtained from a woman between 25 and 40 years old with Graves disease. Each CDR3 is given with its conserved first and last residue. The D gene is left open where the match is weak. For some rows the clone size is stated as once, few or many, or as a class when expanded; others skip it.

TRBV6-1,NA,TRBJ1-1,once,CASIRKWGMGTEAFF,TGTGCCAGCATCCGAAAATGGGGTATGGGCACTGAAGCTTTCTTT
TRBV5-1,NA,TRBJ1-6,few,CASSSTGNNSPLHF,TGCGCCAGCAGCTCAACAGGGAATAATTCACCCCTCCACTTT
TRBV3-1,NA,TRBJ1-3,few,CASSQRGFHGNTIYF,TGTGCCAGCAGCCAACGAGGGTTCCATGGAAACACCATATATTTT
TRBV29-1,NA,TRBJ2-7,few,CSVLPAAEPNEQYF,TGCAGCGTCCTCCCCGCGGCGGAGCCAAACGAGCAGTACTTC
TRBV9,NA,TRBJ2-7,many,CASSVQGHSYEQYF,TGTGCCAGCAGCGTACAGGGACACTCCTACGAGCAGTACTTC
TRBV7-2,NA,TRBJ1-1,many,CASSLAGTPNTEAFF,TGTGCCAGCAGCTTAGCAGGGACACCCAACACTGAAGCTTTCTTT
TRBV19,NA,TRBJ1-3,few,CASTSLGGGGNTIYF,TGTGCCAGTACCTCATTAGGAGGGGGAGGAAACACCATATATTTT
TRBV5-1,NA,TRBJ2-1,many,CASSLALILNEQFF,TGCGCCAGCAGCTTGGCGCTTATCCTCAATGAGCAGTTCTTC
TRBV15,NA,TRBJ1-2,NA,CATSRDDSSRENGYTF,TGTGCCACCAGCAGAGATGATAGTTCTAGGGAGAATGGCTACACCTTC
TRBV9,NA,TRBJ2-6,many,CASSKAAGANVLTF,TGTGCCAGCAGCAAGGCGGCTGGGGCCAACGTCCTGACTTTC
TRBV6-2/TRBV6-3,TRBD2,TRBJ2-5,NA,CASSYSEHGLAGTWGETQYF,TGTGCCAGCAGTTACTCGGAACACGGGCTAGCGGGAACGTGGGGAGAGACCCAGTACTTC
TRBV9,NA,TRBJ2-5,NA,CASSFGGGRRETQYF,TGTGCCAGCAGTTTCGGAGGGGGCAGGAGGGAGACCCAGTACTTC
TRBV20-1,TRBD1,TRBJ1-1,NA,CSASGGTEAFF,TGCAGTGCTTCAGGGGGCACTGAAGCTTTCTTT
TRBV6-1,NA,TRBJ1-1,few,CASTPMGQVTEAFF,TGTGCCAGCACCCCAATGGGTCAGGTCACTGAAGCTTTCTTT
TRBV6-2/TRBV6-3,NA,TRBJ2-1,NA,CASSNSGAGSYNEQFF,TGTGCCAGCAGTAACTCGGGGGCGGGGTCCTACAATGAGCAGTTCTTC
TRBV7-8,NA,TRBJ1-5,many,CASSLARSRDQPQHF,TGTGCCAGCAGCTTAGCCCGGTCCCGGGATCAGCCCCAGCATTTT
TRBV6-1,NA,TRBJ2-4,NA,CASSNSLGLKNIQYF,TGTGCCAGCAGCAACAGCCTGGGCCTCAAAAACATTCAGTACTTC
TRBV19,TRBD1,TRBJ2-1,NA,CASSAQPGQRNLNEQFF,TGTGCCAGTAGTGCTCAGCCGGGACAGCGAAACCTCAATGAGCAGTTCTTC
TRBV19,NA,TRBJ1-6,NA,CASSLLGENSPLHF,TGTGCCAGTAGTTTGCTAGGCGAGAATTCACCCCTCCACTTT
TRBV7-3,NA,TRBJ2-1,few,CASSLFGLPQSNEQFF,TGTGCCAGCAGCTTATTTGGACTACCCCAGTCCAATGAGCAGTTCTTC
TRBV12-3/TRBV12-4,NA,TRBJ2-7,many,CASSFRQGFYEQYF,TGTGCCAGCAGTTTCAGGCAGGGCTTTTACGAGCAGTACTTC
TRBV20-1,NA,TRBJ1-5,few,CSASAAGVGNQPQHF,TGCAGTGCCTCAGCCGCAGGGGTCGGCAATCAGCCCCAGCATTTT
TRBV28,TRBD1,TRBJ2-2,few,CAARTGWTGELFF,TGTGCCGCAAGGACAGGGTGGACCGGGGAGCTGTTTTTT
TRBV6-1,NA,TRBJ2-7,many,CASSRPGLTYEQYF,TGTGCCAGCAGTCGGCCAGGGCTCACCTACGAGCAGTACTTC
TRBV27,NA,TRBJ2-1,many,CASSLTPGGGSGGEQFF,TGTGCCAGCAGTTTAACCCCGGGGGGCGGGAGTGGAGGTGAGCAGTTCTTC
TRBV30,NA,TRBJ1-1,many,CAWSSGTWNTEAFF,TGTGCCTGGAGCTCCGGGACTTGGAACACTGAAGCTTTCTTT
TRBV30,TRBD2,TRBJ2-7,many,CAWSEPGGDLYF,TGTGCCTGGAGCGAACCGGGAGGGGACCTGTACTTC
TRBV28,TRBD2,TRBJ2-2,few,CASSTRLAGGVKTGELFF,TGTGCCAGCAGTACTAGACTAGCGGGAGGGGTAAAGACCGGGGAGCTGTTTTTT
TRBV5-1,TRBD2,TRBJ2-1,many,CASSSGLAIRQFF,TGCGCCAGCAGCTCGGGACTAGCGATCCGGCAGTTCTTC
TRBV10-3,TRBD1,TRBJ1-1,few,CAIRGGTGPGTEAFF,TGTGCCATCAGGGGCGGGACAGGGCCGGGCACTGAAGCTTTCTTT
TRBV12-3/TRBV12-4,TRBD2,TRBJ2-1,many,CASSLPGLAGEQFF,TGTGCCAGCAGTTTACCTGGACTAGCGGGAGAGCAGTTCTTC
TRBV11-2,NA,TRBJ2-7,NA,CASSLVRTEQYF,TGTGCCAGCAGCTTAGTCCGGACTGAGCAGTACTTC
TRBV27,TRBD2,TRBJ2-1,few,CASYGLAVIGSYNEQFF,TGTGCCAGCTATGGACTAGCGGTGATAGGCTCCTACAATGAGCAGTTCTTC
TRBV29-1,NA,TRBJ1-1,many,CSVVHTEAFF,TGCAGCGTTGTGCACACTGAAGCTTTCTTT
TRBV11-2,NA,TRBJ2-7,many,CASSIYYEQYF,TGTGCCAGCAGCATATACTACGAGCAGTACTTC
TRBV28,NA,TRBJ2-4,NA,CASSLYPGVKEKAKNIQYF,TGTGCCAGCAGTTTATATCCGGGAGTTAAAGAGAAAGCCAAAAACATTCAGTACTTC
TRBV7-9,NA,TRBJ1-3,NA,CASSLGGQQTGNTIYF,TGTGCCAGCAGCTTAGGCGGACAGCAAACTGGAAACACCATATATTTT
TRBV27,NA,TRBJ2-2,NA,CASSTHGRAELFF,TGTGCCAGCAGCACCCACGGGCGCGCCGAGCTGTTTTTT
TRBV27,NA,TRBJ2-2,many,CASSDTGELFF,TGTGCCAGCAGTGATACCGGGGAGCTGTTTTTT
TRBV28,NA,TRBJ2-5,many,CASSLSRNQETQYF,TGTGCCAGCAGTTTATCTCGGAATCAAGAGACCCAGTACTTC
TRBV12-3/TRBV12-4,TRBD2,TRBJ2-2,many,CASSPRSSGRALTGELFF,TGTGCCAGCAGTCCACGGTCGAGCGGGAGGGCCCTGACCGGGGAGCTGTTTTTT
TRBV29-1,TRBD2,TRBJ2-1,few,CSVQTSGINEQFF,TGCAGCGTGCAGACTAGCGGGATCAATGAGCAGTTCTTC
TRBV2,TRBD2,TRBJ2-7,many,CASQMGGTYEQYF,TGTGCCAGCCAGATGGGGGGGACCTACGAGCAGTACTTC
TRBV11-1,NA,TRBJ2-5,many,CASSLPGYQETQYF,TGTGCCAGCAGCCTACCGGGCTACCAAGAGACCCAGTACTTC
TRBV29-1,TRBD2,TRBJ2-3,many,CSVDPRGGDTQYF,TGCAGCGTTGACCCGCGGGGGGGAGATACGCAGTATTTT
TRBV20-1,NA,TRBJ2-1,few,CSAREPFFGTQFF,TGCAGTGCTAGAGAGCCCTTTTTTGGGACCCAGTTCTTC
TRBV15,NA,TRBJ2-1,NA,CATSSRDINEQFF,TGTGCCACCAGCAGCCGGGACATCAATGAGCAGTTCTTC
TRBV6-1,NA,TRBJ1-1,many,CASNPSRTAEAFF,TGTGCCAGCAACCCATCCCGGACGGCTGAAGCTTTCTTT
TRBV28,TRBD1,TRBJ1-2,many,CASGLSGGGRGYTF,TGTGCCAGCGGTCTATCAGGGGGAGGGCGGGGCTACACCTTC
TRBV12-3/TRBV12-4,NA,TRBJ2-1,many,CASSFGHEQFF,TGTGCCAGCAGTTTTGGGCATGAGCAGTTCTTC
TRBV29-1,TRBD1,TRBJ2-5,once,CSVVTGEETQYF,TGCAGCGTTGTCACAGGGGAAGAGACCCAGTACTTC
TRBV19,TRBD1,TRBJ1-5,NA,CASRNRDSHQPQHF,TGTGCCAGTAGGAACCGGGACAGTCATCAGCCCCAGCATTTT
TRBV3-1,TRBD1,TRBJ1-1,NA,CASQRGRSTEAFF,TGTGCCAGCCAAAGGGGGCGATCGACTGAAGCTTTCTTT
TRBV10-1,NA,TRBJ1-6,few,CASSGVSYNSPLHF,TGCGCCAGCAGTGGGGTCTCCTATAATTCACCCCTCCACTTT
TRBV7-9,NA,TRBJ1-4,few,CASSFGGFIEKLFF,TGTGCCAGCAGCTTTGGAGGGTTTATTGAAAAACTGTTTTTT